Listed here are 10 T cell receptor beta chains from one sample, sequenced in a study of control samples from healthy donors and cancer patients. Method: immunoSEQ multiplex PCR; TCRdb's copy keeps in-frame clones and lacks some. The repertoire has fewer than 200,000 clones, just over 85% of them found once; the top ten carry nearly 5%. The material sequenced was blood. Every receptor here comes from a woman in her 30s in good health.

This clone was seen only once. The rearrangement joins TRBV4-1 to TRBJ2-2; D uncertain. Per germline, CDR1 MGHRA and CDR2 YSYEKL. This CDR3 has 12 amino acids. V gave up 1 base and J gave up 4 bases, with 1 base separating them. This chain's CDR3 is CASSQATGELFF. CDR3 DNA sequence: TGCGCCAGCAGCCAAGCCACCGGGGAGCTGTTTTTT.

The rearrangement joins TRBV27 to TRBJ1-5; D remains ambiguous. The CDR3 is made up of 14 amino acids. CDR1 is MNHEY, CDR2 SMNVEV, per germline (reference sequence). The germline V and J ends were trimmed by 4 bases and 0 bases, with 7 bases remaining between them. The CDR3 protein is CASSSDFSNQPQHF. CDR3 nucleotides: TGTGCCAGCAGTTCGGACTTTAGCAATCAGCCCCAGCATTTT.

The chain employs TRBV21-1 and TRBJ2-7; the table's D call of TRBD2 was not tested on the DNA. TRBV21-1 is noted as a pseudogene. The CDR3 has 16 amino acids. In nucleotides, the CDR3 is TGTGCCAGCAGCAAGGATAAGCGGTGCCGAGCCTACGAGCAGTACGTC. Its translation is CASSKDKRCRAYEQYV.

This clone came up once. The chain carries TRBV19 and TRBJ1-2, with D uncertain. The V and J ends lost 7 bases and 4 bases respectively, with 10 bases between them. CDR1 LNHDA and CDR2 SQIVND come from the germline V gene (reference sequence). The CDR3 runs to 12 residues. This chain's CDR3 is CASMVEGYGYTF. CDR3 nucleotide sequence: TGTGCCAGTATGGTTGAGGGCTATGGCTACACCTTC.

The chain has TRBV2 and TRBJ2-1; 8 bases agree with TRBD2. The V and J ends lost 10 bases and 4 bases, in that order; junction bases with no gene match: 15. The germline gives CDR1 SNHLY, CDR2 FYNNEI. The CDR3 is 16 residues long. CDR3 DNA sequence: TGTGCCACCGATAGGGGTAGTAGCGGGGCGTACAATGAGCAGTTCTTC. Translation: CATDRGSSGAYNEQFF.

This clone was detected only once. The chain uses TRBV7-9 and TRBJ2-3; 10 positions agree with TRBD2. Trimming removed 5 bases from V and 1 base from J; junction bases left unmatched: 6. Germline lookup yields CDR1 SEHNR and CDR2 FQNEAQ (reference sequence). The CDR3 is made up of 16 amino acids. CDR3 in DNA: TGTGCCAGCAGCCCCCCCGGGACTAGCGGCACAGATACGCAGTATTTT. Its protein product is CASSPPGTSGTDTQYF.

The CDR3 DNA sequence: TGTGCCAGCAGCCGGGCCCTTCAGGGGTATGAGCAGTTCTTC. It codes for CASSRALQGYEQFF. This sequence joins TRBV3-1 (or the pseudogene TRBV3-2) and TRBJ2-1, with D maybe TRBD1 (6 bases). Per germline, CDR1 LGHDT and CDR2 YNNKEL (reference sequence). CDR3 length: 14 amino acids. V shed 4 bases and J shed 8 bases, with 15 bases lying between them.

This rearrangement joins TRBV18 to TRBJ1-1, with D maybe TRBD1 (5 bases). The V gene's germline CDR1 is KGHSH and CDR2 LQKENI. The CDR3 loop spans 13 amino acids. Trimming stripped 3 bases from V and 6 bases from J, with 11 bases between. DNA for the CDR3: TGTGCCAGCTCACCGGGTCAGGGCGCTGAAGCTTTCTTT. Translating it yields CASSPGQGAEAFF.

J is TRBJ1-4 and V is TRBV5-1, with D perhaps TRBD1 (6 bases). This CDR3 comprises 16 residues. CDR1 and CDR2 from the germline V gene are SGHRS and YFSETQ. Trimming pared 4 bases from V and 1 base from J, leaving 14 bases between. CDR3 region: CASSRQQGGTNEKLFF. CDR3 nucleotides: TGCGCCAGCAGCCGTCAACAGGGCGGAACTAATGAAAAACTGTTTTTT.

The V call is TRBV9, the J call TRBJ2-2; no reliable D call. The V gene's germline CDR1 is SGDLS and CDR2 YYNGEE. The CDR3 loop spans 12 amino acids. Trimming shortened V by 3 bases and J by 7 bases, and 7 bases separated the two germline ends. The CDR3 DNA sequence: TGTGCCAGCAGCGCCTCGGGCGGGGAGCTGTTTTTT. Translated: CASSASGGELFF.